This is a list of T cell receptor beta chains from one sample in a study of T cell responses to AZD1222 COVID-19 vaccine. The method was immunoSEQ multiplex PCR; TCRdb's version includes in-frame clones alone and lacks a portion of them. The sample has 120,000 or so clones; more than 65% are singletons. The sample here was peripheral blood, taken 28 days after the second AZD1222 dose. These receptors came from an adult who received the AZD1222 COVID-19 vaccine. The CDR3 runs from the conserved cysteine through the conserved F or W. A D gene is named only where the DNA matches it firmly. The size field is filled for only some rows; it gives once, few, many or a size class.

.	.	TRBV4-1	TRBJ1-5	TGCGCCAGCAGCCAAGATGGTGGCGGGGCTTTCTCACCCCAGCATTTT	CASSQDGGGAFSPQHF
.	.	TRBV27	TRBJ1-2	TGTGCCAGCAGTTTTAAGGCGAGGGTCTATGGCTACACCTTC	CASSFKARVYGYTF
.	.	TRBV6-1	TRBJ1-6	TGTGCCAGCAGTGAAGCGGCAGGGAGCTCCTATAATTCACCCCTCCACTTT	CASSEAAGSSYNSPLHF
.	.	TRBV2	TRBJ1-1	TGTGCCAGCACCCTAAATACAGACAGTTTCTTT	CASTLNTDSFF
TRBD1	.	TRBV5-5	TRBJ1-6	TGTGCCAGCAGCTTTCAGGGGGTTGAACCCCTCCACTTT	CASSFQGVEPLHF
TRBD1	once	TRBV3-1/TRBV3-2	TRBJ1-1	TGTGCCAGCAGTACGACAGGGCTGAGGGCTTTCTTT	CASSTTGLRAFF
.	.	TRBV28	TRBJ2-5	TGTGCCAGCACCCCCGACTGGGAGACCCAGTACTTC	CASTPDWETQYF
TRBD2	many	TRBV27	TRBJ2-5	TGTGCCAGCAGTTCGGGACTAGCGAGAGGCGAGACCCAGTACTTC	CASSSGLARGETQYF
.	once	TRBV28	TRBJ2-3	TGTGCCAGCACCCGAAGAAGTCCGGGAACGCAGTATTTT	CASTRRSPGTQYF
.	few	TRBV27	TRBJ2-2	TGTGCCAGCGCCACCCTGGGGGTCTCCGGGGAGCTGTTTTTT	CASATLGVSGELFF
.	few	TRBV4-1	TRBJ1-6	TGCGCCAGCAGCCAAGCAAGGAATTCACCCCTCCACTTT	CASSQARNSPLHF
.	.	TRBV6-5	TRBJ1-4	TGTGCCAGCAACCGCGCCAGGGCTGGTAATGAAAAACTGTTTTTT	CASNRARAGNEKLFF
.	.	TRBV5-8	TRBJ1-3	TGTGCCAGCAGCCGAACGGCAGGTACTGGAAACACCATATATTTT	CASSRTAGTGNTIYF
.	.	TRBV29-1	TRBJ1-1	TGCAGCGTTGAAACCAGGGTGAACACTGAAGCTTTCTTT	CSVETRVNTEAFF
.	.	TRBV3-1/TRBV3-2	TRBJ1-1	TGTGCCAGCAGCCAAGATTCTACGGGGGATAAGGCCACTGAAGCTTTCTTT	CASSQDSTGDKATEAFF
.	.	TRBV5-4	TRBJ2-5	TGTGCCAGCACCGCCCGGGGCCCTGCTAGACAGACCCAGTACTTC	CASTARGPARQTQYF
.	once	TRBV11-1	TRBJ2-4	TGTGCCAGCAGCTTCGGACCGACTCAGTACTTC	CASSFGPTQYF
.	.	TRBV5-1	TRBJ1-1	TGCGCCAGCAGCCCGGGATCGGCGGGGAATACTGAAGCTTTCTTT	CASSPGSAGNTEAFF
.	.	TRBV5-1	TRBJ2-5	TGCGCCAGCAGGCAAGTAGGGCAGGAGACCCAGTACTTC	CASRQVGQETQYF
TRBD2	.	TRBV25-1	TRBJ2-3	TGTGCCAGCAGTGAACCAGCGGGGCGCACAGATACGCAGTATTTT	CASSEPAGRTDTQYF
TRBD1	.	TRBV19	TRBJ1-1	TGTGCCAGTAGCTTCCAGGGGGACACTGAAGCTTTCTTT	CASSFQGDTEAFF
TRBD2	.	TRBV9	TRBJ2-7	TGTGCCAGCAGCCCTTTCCCAGCGGGGAACGAGCAGTACTTC	CASSPFPAGNEQYF
.	.	TRBV5-6	TRBJ2-5	TGTGCCAGCAGCTTGGGGACTGGAGATATTAGGGAGACCCAGTACTTC	CASSLGTGDIRETQYF
.	.	TRBV28	TRBJ1-1	TGTGCCAGCAGTTTGAACGTGAACACTGAAGCTTTCTTT	CASSLNVNTEAFF
.	once	TRBV21-1	TRBJ1-6	TGTGCCAGCAGCAAAAGGGGGGGACAGTGCAATTCACCCCTCCACTTT	CASSKRGGQCNSPLHF
TRBD2	once	TRBV6-5	TRBJ2-3	TGTGCCAGCAGTTATAGGCGGGGGGCAGATACGCAGTATTTT	CASSYRRGADTQYF
.	.	TRBV5-1	TRBJ1-2	TGCGCCAGCAGCCTAAGGCCGGATATGAACTATGGCTACACCTTC	CASSLRPDMNYGYTF
TRBD1	.	TRBV6-5	TRBJ2-2	TGTGCCAGCAAGGGACAGCTAAACACCGGGGAGCTGTTTTTT	CASKGQLNTGELFF
.	.	TRBV28	TRBJ1-3	TGTGCCAGCAGCTCCTCGGGAACTGGAAACACCATATATTTT	CASSSSGTGNTIYF
.	.	TRBV3-1/TRBV3-2	TRBJ2-7	TGTGCCAGCAGCCACCTAGGAGGGTTCGAGCAGTACTTC	CASSHLGGFEQYF
.	.	TRBV7-9	TRBJ2-2	TGTGCCAGCAGCCTCACAGAATCCGGGGAGCTGTTTTTT	CASSLTESGELFF
TRBD2	.	TRBV4-3	TRBJ2-2	TGCGCCAGCAGCCAATGGACTAGCGGGGGGCCGGGCACCGGGGAGCTGTTTTTT	CASSQWTSGGPGTGELFF
.	.	TRBV5-1	TRBJ2-4	TGCGCCAGCAGCTCCGGACCTTTTCAGTACTTC	CASSSGPFQYF
.	.	TRBV19	TRBJ1-5	TGTGCCAGTAGTATATCGTCAGTTGATCAGCCCCAGCATTTT	CASSISSVDQPQHF
.	.	TRBV3-1/TRBV3-2	TRBJ2-7	TGTGCCAGCAGCTTTATGGCCGGGACATGGGCCTCCTACGAGCAGTACTTC	CASSFMAGTWASYEQYF
TRBD2	.	TRBV2	TRBJ2-7	TGTGCCAGCAGTGAAACGGGGAGGGGCTCCTACGAGCAGTACTTC	CASSETGRGSYEQYF
.	once	TRBV7-9	TRBJ1-1	TGTGCCAGCAGCTTACCCACTTCTGAAGCTTTCTTT	CASSLPTSEAFF
.	.	TRBV7-9	TRBJ1-1	TGTGCCAGCAGCTTAGGAGGGGGGGTTGTGACTGAAGCTTTCTTT	CASSLGGGVVTEAFF
TRBD1	.	TRBV5-6	TRBJ1-5	TGTGCCAGCAGCTCTCCCCGGGACAGGGGTGATCAGCCCCAGCATTTT	CASSSPRDRGDQPQHF
.	few	TRBV6-5	TRBJ1-1	TGTGCCAGCAGTCCTGACGTGTGGAACACTGAAGCTTTCTTT	CASSPDVWNTEAFF
.	.	TRBV11-3	TRBJ2-5	TGTGCCAGCAGCTTGGGGGAAGGCCAAGAGACCCAGTACTTC	CASSLGEGQETQYF
.	.	TRBV18	TRBJ1-1	TGTGCCAGCTCACCATATCGGTTCGGAAACACTGAAGCTTTCTTT	CASSPYRFGNTEAFF
.	.	TRBV7-9	TRBJ1-2	TGTGCCAGCAGCTTAGGTCGGCCTAGGAGTTCCTTCTTC	CASSLGRPRSSFF
TRBD1	.	TRBV5-1	TRBJ1-2	TGCGCCAGCCAGCCTACAGGGGGCGGTTGGGGCTACACCTTC	CASQPTGGGWGYTF
TRBD1	.	TRBV6-6	TRBJ1-6	TGTGCCAGTGGAGAATCAGGGGGATCACCCCTCCACTTT	CASGESGGSPLHF
TRBD1	.	TRBV2	TRBJ1-2	TGTGCCAGCACGCTACAGGGGCCGGGTGGCTACACCTTC	CASTLQGPGGYTF
TRBD2	.	TRBV28	TRBJ2-7	TGTGCCAGCACCCCCAGCGGGACCTACGAGCAGTACTTC	CASTPSGTYEQYF
.	.	TRBV12-5	TRBJ1-5	TGTGCTAGTGGCCGCGGCAATCAGCCCCAGCATTTT	CASGRGNQPQHF
.	once	TRBV4-3	TRBJ2-5	TGCGCCAGCAGCCAAGAGAGGGGGGGCCGAGGCGAGACCCAGTACTTC	CASSQERGGRGETQYF
TRBD1	.	TRBV2	TRBJ2-7	TGTGCCAGCAGGATGGGACAGAACTCCTACGAGCAGTACTTC	CASRMGQNSYEQYF
.	few	TRBV4-3	TRBJ1-1	TGCGCCAGCAGCCAAGATGGGCGGGCAAACACTGAAGCTTTCTTT	CASSQDGRANTEAFF
TRBD1	.	TRBV5-1	TRBJ1-2	TGCGCCAGCAGCATGGGACAGTGGGGCGATGGCTACACCTTC	CASSMGQWGDGYTF
.	.	TRBV15	TRBJ2-3	TGTGCCACCAGCAGAGGGGACGGATACACAGATACGCAGTATTTT	CATSRGDGYTDTQYF
.	.	TRBV18	TRBJ1-4	TGTGCCAGCTCACCACTAACAGGATCAGCAACTAATGAAAAACTGTTTTTT	CASSPLTGSATNEKLFF
.	.	TRBV28	TRBJ1-1	TGTGCCAGCACGACGGGGGCACGGGGCACTGAAGCTTTCTTT	CASTTGARGTEAFF